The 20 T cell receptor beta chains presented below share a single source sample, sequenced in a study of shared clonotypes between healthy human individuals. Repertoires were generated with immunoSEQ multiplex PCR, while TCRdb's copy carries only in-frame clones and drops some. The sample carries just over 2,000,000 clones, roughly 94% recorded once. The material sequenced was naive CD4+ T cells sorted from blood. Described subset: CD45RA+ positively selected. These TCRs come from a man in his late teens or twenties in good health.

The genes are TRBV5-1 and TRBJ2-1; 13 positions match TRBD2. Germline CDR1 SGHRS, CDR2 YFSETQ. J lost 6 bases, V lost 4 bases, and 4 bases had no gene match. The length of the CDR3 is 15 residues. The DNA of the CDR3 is TGCGCCAGCAGCCTAACTAGCGGGAGGGCCAATGAGCAGTTCTTC. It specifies CASSLTSGRANEQFF.

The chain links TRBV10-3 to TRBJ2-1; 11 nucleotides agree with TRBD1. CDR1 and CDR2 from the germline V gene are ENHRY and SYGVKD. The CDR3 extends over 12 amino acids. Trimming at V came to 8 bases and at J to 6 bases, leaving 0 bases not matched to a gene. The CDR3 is CAIGTGGNEQFF. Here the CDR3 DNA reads TGTGCCATCGGGACAGGGGGCAATGAGCAGTTCTTC.

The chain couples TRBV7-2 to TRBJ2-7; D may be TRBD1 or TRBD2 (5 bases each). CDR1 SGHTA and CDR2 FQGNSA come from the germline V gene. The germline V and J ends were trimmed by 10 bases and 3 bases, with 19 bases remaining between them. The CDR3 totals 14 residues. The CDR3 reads CATRPGQGRYEQYF. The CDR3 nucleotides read TGTGCCACCCGGCCGGGGCAGGGCCGCTACGAGCAGTACTTC.

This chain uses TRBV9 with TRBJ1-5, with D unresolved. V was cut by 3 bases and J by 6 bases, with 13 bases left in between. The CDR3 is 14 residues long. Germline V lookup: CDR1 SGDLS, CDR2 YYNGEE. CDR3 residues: CASSEDLTGQPQHF. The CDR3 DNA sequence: TGTGCCAGCAGCGAGGACCTAACGGGTCAGCCCCAGCATTTT.

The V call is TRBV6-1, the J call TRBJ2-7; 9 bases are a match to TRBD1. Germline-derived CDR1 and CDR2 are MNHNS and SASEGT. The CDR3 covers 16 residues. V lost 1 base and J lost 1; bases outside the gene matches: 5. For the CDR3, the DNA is TGTGCCAGCAGTGAAGGGGCGGGACAGGGTTCCTACGAGCAGTACTTC. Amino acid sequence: CASSEGAGQGSYEQYF.

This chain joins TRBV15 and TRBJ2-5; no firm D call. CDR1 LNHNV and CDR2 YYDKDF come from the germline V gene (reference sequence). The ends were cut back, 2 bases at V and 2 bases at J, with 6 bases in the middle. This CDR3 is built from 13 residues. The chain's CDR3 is CATSRSQQETQYF. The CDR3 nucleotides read TGTGCCACCAGCAGATCGCAACAAGAGACCCAGTACTTC.

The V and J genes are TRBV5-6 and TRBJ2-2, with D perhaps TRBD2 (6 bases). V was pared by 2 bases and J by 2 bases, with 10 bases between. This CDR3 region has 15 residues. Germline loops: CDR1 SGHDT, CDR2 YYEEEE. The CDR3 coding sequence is TGTGCCAGCAGCTTCGAGGGGACTAACACCGGGGAGCTGTTTTTT. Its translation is CASSFEGTNTGELFF.

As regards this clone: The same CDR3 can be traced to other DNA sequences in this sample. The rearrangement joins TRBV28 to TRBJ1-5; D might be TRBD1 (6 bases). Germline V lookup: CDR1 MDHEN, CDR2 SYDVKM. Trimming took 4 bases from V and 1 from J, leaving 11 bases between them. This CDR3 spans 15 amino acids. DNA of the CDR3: TGTGCCAGCAGTTCTCCACAGGGAAGCAATCAGCCCCAGCATTTT. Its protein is CASSSPQGSNQPQHF.

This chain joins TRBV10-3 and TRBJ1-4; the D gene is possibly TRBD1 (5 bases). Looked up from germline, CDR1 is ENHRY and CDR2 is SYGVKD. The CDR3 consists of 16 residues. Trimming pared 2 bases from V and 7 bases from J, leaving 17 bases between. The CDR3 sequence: CAISETPGTYGEKLFF. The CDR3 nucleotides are TGTGCCATCAGTGAGACCCCAGGGACCTACGGTGAAAAACTGTTTTTT.

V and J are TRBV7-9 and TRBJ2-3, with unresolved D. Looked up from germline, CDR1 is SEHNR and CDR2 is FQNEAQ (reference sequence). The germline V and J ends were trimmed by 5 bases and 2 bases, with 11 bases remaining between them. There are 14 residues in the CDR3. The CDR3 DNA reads TGTGCCAGCAGCGCCATGCTCCTCACAGATACGCAGTATTTT. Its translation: CASSAMLLTDTQYF.

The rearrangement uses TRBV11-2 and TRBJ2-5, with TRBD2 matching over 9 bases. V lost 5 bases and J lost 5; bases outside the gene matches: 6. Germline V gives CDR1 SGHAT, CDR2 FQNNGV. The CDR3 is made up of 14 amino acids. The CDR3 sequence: CASSAGGTFETQYF. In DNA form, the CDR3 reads TGTGCCAGCAGCGCGGGGGGGACTTTCGAGACCCAGTACTTC.

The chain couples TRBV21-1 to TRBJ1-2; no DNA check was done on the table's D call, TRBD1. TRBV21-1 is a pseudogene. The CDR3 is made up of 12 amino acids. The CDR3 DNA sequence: TGTGCCAGCAGCAGGGACAGGGAGGGCTACACCTTC. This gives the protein CASSRDREGYTF.

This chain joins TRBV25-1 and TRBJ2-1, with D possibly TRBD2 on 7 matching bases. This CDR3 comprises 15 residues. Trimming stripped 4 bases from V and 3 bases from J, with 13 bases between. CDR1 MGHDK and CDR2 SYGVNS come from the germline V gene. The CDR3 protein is CASSVVGGGYNEQFF. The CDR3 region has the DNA TGTGCCAGCAGTGTGGTAGGGGGGGGCTACAATGAGCAGTTCTTC.

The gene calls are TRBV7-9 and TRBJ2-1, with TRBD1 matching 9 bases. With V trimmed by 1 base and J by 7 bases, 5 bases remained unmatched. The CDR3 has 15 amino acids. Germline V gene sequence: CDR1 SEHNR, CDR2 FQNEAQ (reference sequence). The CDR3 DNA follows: TGTGCCAGCAGCTTAGGGGGACAGGGTAAAAATGAGCAGTTCTTC. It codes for CASSLGGQGKNEQFF.

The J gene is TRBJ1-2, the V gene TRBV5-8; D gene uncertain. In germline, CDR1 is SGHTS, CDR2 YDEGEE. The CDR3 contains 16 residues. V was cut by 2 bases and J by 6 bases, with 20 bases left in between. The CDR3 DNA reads TGTGCCAGCAGCTTCCTAGGACCAGGCTACCAGAATGGCTACACCTTC. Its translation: CASSFLGPGYQNGYTF.

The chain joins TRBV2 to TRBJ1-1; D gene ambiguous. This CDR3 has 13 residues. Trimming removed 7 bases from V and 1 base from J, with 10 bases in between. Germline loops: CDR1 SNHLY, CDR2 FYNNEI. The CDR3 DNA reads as TGTGCCAGCATGCCGACGGCGAACACTGAAGCTTTCTTT. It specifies CASMPTANTEAFF.

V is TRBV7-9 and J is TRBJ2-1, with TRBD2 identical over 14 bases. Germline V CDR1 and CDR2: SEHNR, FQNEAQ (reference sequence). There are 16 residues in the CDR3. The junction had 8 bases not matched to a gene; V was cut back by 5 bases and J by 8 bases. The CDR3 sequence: CASSQRLAGGYHEQFF. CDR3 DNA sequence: TGTGCCAGCAGCCAGCGACTAGCGGGAGGGTACCATGAGCAGTTCTTC. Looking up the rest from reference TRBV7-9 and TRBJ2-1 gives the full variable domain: DTGVSQNPRHKITKRGQNVTFRCDPISEHNRLYWYRQTLGQGPEFLTYFQNEAQLEKSRLLSDRFSAERPKGSFSTLEIQRTEQGDSAMYLCASSQRLAGGYHEQFFGPGTRLTVL.

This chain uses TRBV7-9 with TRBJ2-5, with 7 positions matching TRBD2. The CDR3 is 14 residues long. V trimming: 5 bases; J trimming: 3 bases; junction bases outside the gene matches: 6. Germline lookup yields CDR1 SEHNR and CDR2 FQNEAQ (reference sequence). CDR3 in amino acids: CASSGVAGEETQYF. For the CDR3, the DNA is TGTGCCAGCAGCGGAGTAGCGGGTGAAGAGACCCAGTACTTC. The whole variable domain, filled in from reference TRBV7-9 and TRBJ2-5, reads DTGVSQNPRHKITKRGQNVTFRCDPISEHNRLYWYRQTLGQGPEFLTYFQNEAQLEKSRLLSDRFSAERPKGSFSTLEIQRTEQGDSAMYLCASSGVAGEETQYFGPGTRLLVL.

The CDR3 is CASTLTGINQPQHF. CDR3 in DNA: TGTGCCAGCACCCTGACAGGAATCAATCAGCCCCAGCATTTT. The chain joins TRBV6-5 to TRBJ1-5, with D tentatively TRBD1 (6 bases). Germline V gene sequence: CDR1 MNHEY, CDR2 SVGAGI. V was trimmed by 7 bases and J by 3 bases, leaving 13 bases between them. The CDR3 runs 14 residues.

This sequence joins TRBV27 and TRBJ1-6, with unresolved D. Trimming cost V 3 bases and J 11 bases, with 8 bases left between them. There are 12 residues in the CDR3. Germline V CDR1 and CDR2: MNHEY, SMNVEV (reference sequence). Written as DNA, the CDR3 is TGTGCCAGCAGTTTCCCAGGCGCACCCCTCCACTTT. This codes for CASSFPGAPLHF.